Each of the 26 T cell receptor beta chains below was sequenced from the same sample in a study of cytomegalovirus exposure and HLA in healthy donors. Primers for the PCR totalled 60 Vbeta and 13 Jbeta. Data came from immunoSEQ multiplex PCR; TCRdb stores just in-frame clones and leaves some out. The data show approximately 81,000 clones, with around 68% seen just once and roughly 9% held by the top ten. Sequenced sample: PBMCs. The receptors derive from a man in his forties or fifties in good health and CMV-seropositive.

V is TRBV6-5 and J is TRBJ1-2; 12 bases map to TRBD1. Germline V gene data show CDR1 as MNHEY and CDR2 as SVGAGI. With 4 bases clipped from V and 4 bases from J, the junction kept 7 bases outside the gene matches. The CDR3 is 16 residues long. The chain's CDR3 is CASSSPGQGAVYGYTF. The CDR3 DNA is TGTGCCAGCAGTTCCCCGGGACAGGGGGCTGTCTATGGCTACACCTTC.

The chain links TRBV29-1 to TRBJ1-5, with unresolved D. Germline V gene lookup returns CDR1 SQVTM and CDR2 ANQGSEA. The CDR3 spans 13 residues. V was pared by 4 bases and J by 7 bases, with 14 bases between. DNA of the CDR3: TGCAGCGTTGTGGAGATCGACGGCCAGCCCCAGCATTTT. Its translation is CSVVEIDGQPQHF.

J is TRBJ1-1 and V is TRBV2; TRBD1 aligns across 7 bases. The CDR3 runs 13 residues. Looked up from germline, CDR1 is SNHLY and CDR2 is FYNNEI. With V trimmed by 8 bases and J by 1 base, 4 bases remained unmatched. The CDR3 nucleotides read TGTGCCAGCCAGGGGGAAGGGAACACTGAAGCTTTCTTT. This translates into CASQGEGNTEAFF.

The CDR3 DNA sequence: TGTGCCAGCAGTGGGCTAGGGCGGGAGAGCTCCTACAATGAGCAGTTCTTC. This encodes CASSGLGRESSYNEQFF. V gene TRBV25-1 combines with J gene TRBJ2-1; 7 bases align to TRBD2. The length of the CDR3 is 17 residues. Trimming took 4 bases from V and 0 from J; bases not matched to a gene: 9. Per the germline V gene, CDR1 is MGHDK and CDR2 is SYGVNS.

The chain combines TRBV29-1 with TRBJ2-2; TRBD1 might be the D (7 bases). Per germline, CDR1 SQVTM and CDR2 ANQGSEA. Deletions cut 6 bases from V and 0 bases from J, with 23 bases between. CDR3 length: 18 residues. Here the CDR3 DNA reads TGCAGCGTACGGGACAGTACTGGTGGCGGGGCGAACACCGGGGAGCTGTTTTTT. This sequence encodes CSVRDSTGGGANTGELFF.

The CDR3: CASSAALGGYTF. CDR3 coding DNA: TGTGCCAGCAGCGCGGCACTAGGAGGCTACACCTTC. The chain is built from TRBV9 and TRBJ1-2; D gene uncertain. The ends were cut back, 3 bases at V and 8 bases at J, with 11 bases in the middle. The CDR3 covers 12 residues. Germline-derived CDR1 and CDR2 are SGDLS and YYNGEE.

This chain connects TRBV25-1 to TRBJ1-5; D call uncertain. Germline CDR1 and CDR2: MGHDK and SYGVNS. The CDR3 spans 13 residues. The ends were cut back, 4 bases at V and 2 bases at J, with 6 bases in the middle. CDR3 amino acids: CASSGTGNQPQHF. The DNA for the CDR3 is TGTGCCAGCAGTGGAACGGGCAATCAGCCCCAGCATTTT. Full variable domain (remainder filled in from reference TRBV25-1 and TRBJ1-5): EADIYQTPRYLVIGTGKKITLECSQTMGHDKMYWYQQDPGMELHLIHYSYGVNSTEKGDLSSESTVSRIRTEHFPLTLESARPSHTSQYLCASSGTGNQPQHFGDGTRLSIL.

V and J are TRBV7-8 and TRBJ2-2, with D unclear. V was cut by 1 base and J by 8 bases, with 5 bases left in between. The germline gives CDR1 SGHVS, CDR2 FQNEAQ. This CDR3 is 12 amino acids long. CDR3 coding DNA: TGTGCCAGCAGCTTAGTTTCGGGGGAGCTGTTTTTT. Amino acid sequence: CASSLVSGELFF. Complete variable domain (other parts from reference TRBV7-8 and TRBJ2-2): GAGVSQSPRYKVAKRGQDVALRCDPISGHVSLFWYQQALGQGPEFLTYFQNEAQLDKSGLPSDRFFAERPEGSVSTLKIQRTQQEDSAVYLCASSLVSGELFFGEGSRLTVL.

The chain has TRBV5-1 and TRBJ2-7; perhaps TRBD2 as D (6 bases). The germline gives CDR1 SGHRS, CDR2 YFSETQ. The CDR3 runs to 18 residues. The germline V and J ends were trimmed by 0 bases and 6 bases, with 25 bases remaining between them. The CDR3 loop reads CASSLGYAPGGVSGEQYF. In nucleotides, the CDR3 is TGCGCCAGCAGCTTGGGATATGCTCCTGGCGGGGTCTCGGGCGAGCAGTACTTC.

The chain recombines TRBV4-1 with TRBJ2-3; 8 nucleotides line up with TRBD1. V trimming: 3 bases; J trimming: 6 bases; junction bases outside the gene matches: 11. There are 16 residues in the CDR3. Looked up from germline, CDR1 is MGHRA and CDR2 is YSYEKL. The CDR3 spells CASSQERQGTGDTQYF. In DNA form, the CDR3 reads TGCGCCAGCAGCCAGGAAAGACAGGGGACGGGGGATACGCAGTATTTT.

This sequence joins TRBV6-1 and TRBJ2-7; TRBD1 agrees at 7 bases. CDR3 length: 12 residues. V shed 10 bases, J shed 1 base, and the junction held 4 bases outside the gene matches. Germline CDR1 is MNHNS and CDR2 is SASEGT. The CDR3: CATNRGSYEQYF. The CDR3 DNA reads TGTGCCACCAACAGGGGTTCCTACGAGCAGTACTTC.

Only a few counts were recorded for this clone. J is TRBJ1-2 and V is TRBV6-1; D is perhaps TRBD1 (6 bases). Germline V CDR1 and CDR2: MNHNS, SASEGT. The V gene lost 6 bases and the J gene lost 2 bases, with 10 bases spanning the gap. The CDR3 contains 13 residues. CDR3 bases: TGTGCCAGCAGGCTAGGACAGAACTATGGCTACACCTTC. Its protein product is CASRLGQNYGYTF.

The V and J genes are TRBV19 and TRBJ2-5; 7 bases are shared with TRBD2. This CDR3 is built from 13 residues. CDR1 is LNHDA and CDR2 is SQIVND in the germline V gene (reference sequence). The junction had 5 bases not matched to a gene; V was cut back by 7 bases and J by 3 bases. The CDR3 DNA is TGTGCCAGTACCCGGGGACTAAAAGAGACCCAGTACTTC. It translates to CASTRGLKETQYF.

The gene calls are TRBV4-1 and TRBJ1-5; a possible D gene is TRBD1 (5 bases). The ends were cut back, 2 bases at V and 5 bases at J, with 13 bases in the middle. Germline CDR1 reads MGHRA; CDR2 reads YSYEKL. The CDR3 has 15 residues. CDR3 sequence reads: CASSQKEGPDQPQHF. The CDR3 coding sequence is TGCGCCAGCAGCCAAAAGGAGGGGCCGGATCAGCCCCAGCATTTT.

V is TRBV4-2 and J is TRBJ1-1, with TRBD1 matching 7 bases. The CDR3 spans 13 residues. J lost 5 bases, V lost 8 bases, and 8 bases had no gene match. CDR1 is LGHNA and CDR2 is YNFKEQ in the germline V gene. This chain's CDR3 is CASRKGAMTEAFF. CDR3 sequence (DNA): TGTGCCAGCCGGAAGGGGGCGATGACTGAAGCTTTCTTT.

The chain joins TRBV5-1 to TRBJ2-3; 10 nucleotides match TRBD1. CDR1 SGHRS and CDR2 YFSETQ come from the germline V gene. The CDR3 loop spans 16 amino acids. The J segment lost 1 base and the V segment lost 0 bases, leaving 2 bases of the junction unmatched. The CDR3 bases are TGCGCCAGCAGCTTGGAAGGGACAGGGGGCACAGATACGCAGTATTTT. It specifies CASSLEGTGGTDTQYF.

This clone was counted a few times. The chain employs TRBV5-8 and TRBJ2-7; D gene unclear. There are 15 residues in the CDR3. Trimming cost V 0 bases and J 3 bases, with 13 bases left between them. Germline V gene data show CDR1 as SGHTS and CDR2 as YDEGEE. CDR3 in DNA: TGTGCCAGCAGCTTGGGGCAGTCAATTTACTACGAGCAGTACTTC. The encoded protein is CASSLGQSIYYEQYF. Full variable domain (rest looked up from reference TRBV5-8 and TRBJ2-7): EAGVTQSPTHLIKTRGQQATLRCSPISGHTSVYWYQQALGLGLQFLLWYDEGEERNRGNFPPRFSGRQFPNYSSELNVNALELEDSALYLCASSLGQSIYYEQYFGPGTRLTVT.

V is TRBV9 and J is TRBJ2-3; 9 nucleotides match TRBD1. Trimming took 2 bases from V and 4 from J; bases not matched to a gene: 2. Looked up from germline, CDR1 is SGDLS and CDR2 is YYNGEE. CDR3 length: 14 amino acids. The CDR3 region is CASSVRTGADTQYF. The CDR3 DNA follows: TGTGCCAGCAGCGTCAGGACAGGGGCAGATACGCAGTATTTT.

The chain is built from TRBV19 and TRBJ1-5, with a weak D call TRBD1 (6 bases). Trimming removed 9 bases at V and 4 bases at J, with 16 bases between. The CDR3 is 14 residues long. Germline loops: CDR1 LNHDA, CDR2 SQIVND (reference sequence). The CDR3: CASREGERNQPQHF. CDR3 DNA: TGTGCCAGCAGAGAGGGGGAGAGGAATCAGCCCCAGCATTTT.

This chain links TRBV5-1 with TRBJ1-3, with 8 bases aligning to TRBD1. CDR3 size: 15 residues. CDR1 and CDR2 (germline): SGHRS, YFSETQ. Unmatched junction bases numbered 7, after V lost 4 bases and J lost 4 bases. CDR3 protein: CASSGSTGVGNTIYF. CDR3 DNA sequence: TGCGCCAGCAGCGGATCGACAGGGGTGGGAAACACCATATATTTT. Using reference TRBV5-1 and TRBJ1-3 for the parts outside the CDR3, the full variable domain is KAGVTQTPRYLIKTRGQQVTLSCSPISGHRSVSWYQQTPGQGLQFLFEYFSETQRNKGNFPGRFSGRQFSNSRSEMNVSTLELGDSALYLCASSGSTGVGNTIYFGEGSWLTVV.

This clone showed up just once. V is TRBV2 and J is TRBJ2-3; TRBD1 agrees at 8 bases. Trimming at V came to 6 bases and at J to 4 bases, leaving 9 bases not matched to a gene. Germline CDR1 SNHLY, CDR2 FYNNEI. The CDR3 is made up of 15 amino acids. Here the CDR3 DNA reads TGTGCCAGCAGGAGAACAGGGGGACAGGCAGATACGCAGTATTTT. Protein product: CASRRTGGQADTQYF.

The J gene is TRBJ2-5, the V gene TRBV2; 7 bases fit TRBD1. The J call may be incorrect, as the DNA end agrees better with TRBJ2-7. The CDR3 is 16 residues long. The germline gives CDR1 SNHLY, CDR2 FYNNEI. The CDR3 loop is CASSQSPGTVSYEQYF. CDR3 DNA: TGTGCCAGCAGTCAGTCCCCCGGGACAGTCTCCTACGAGCAGTACTTC.

The chain carries TRBV7-6 and TRBJ2-5; tentatively, D is TRBD1 (5 bases). The V gene lost 2 bases and the J gene lost 4 bases, with 11 bases spanning the gap. This CDR3 has 14 residues. Per the germline V gene, CDR1 is SGHVS and CDR2 is FNYEAQ. The DNA of the CDR3 is TGTGCCAGCAGCTTAATGGGGCATGGAGAGACCCAGTACTTC. The encoded protein is CASSLMGHGETQYF.

The V and J genes are TRBV15 and TRBJ2-7; D ambiguous. Germline CDR1 reads LNHNV; CDR2 reads YYDKDF (reference sequence). There are 13 residues in the CDR3. Trimming took 0 bases from V and 3 from J, leaving 6 bases between them. CDR3 region: CATSRDNNYEQYF. The CDR3 DNA sequence: TGTGCCACCAGCAGAGATAACAACTACGAGCAGTACTTC.

This clone was counted a few times. The CDR3 spells CASSFPRLSTDTQYF. The CDR3 nucleotides read TGTGCCAGCAGTTTCCCGAGACTTAGCACAGATACGCAGTATTTT. The chain carries TRBV28 and TRBJ2-3, with unresolved D. Germline V gene lookup returns CDR1 MDHEN and CDR2 SYDVKM. This CDR3 has 15 residues. V lost 3 bases to trimming and J lost 0 bases, with 10 bases between them.

The chain combines TRBV11-2 with TRBJ2-3, with D unclear. Germline V CDR1 and CDR2: SGHAT, FQNNGV. The CDR3 is 15 residues long. The V and J ends lost 0 bases and 2 bases respectively, with 9 bases between them. The CDR3 loop reads CASSLEPGPTDTQYF. In DNA form, the CDR3 reads TGTGCCAGCAGCTTAGAACCAGGCCCCACAGATACGCAGTATTTT.